Listed below are T cell receptor beta chains from one sample, sequenced in a study of OX40 agonist ivuxolimab in advanced cancers. TCRdb's copy holds only in-frame clones and misses some; the assay was immunoSEQ multiplex PCR. The sample has 50,000 or so clones, around 90% seen once. The specimen comprised CD4+ or CD8+ T cells sorted from blood, sampled in a trial of the OX40 agonist ivuxolimab. These receptors were taken from an adult with an advanced solid tumor such as melanoma, head and neck, liver or kidney cancer. Each CDR3 is given without its conserved first and last residue.

CDR3 protein	V gene	J gene
ASRGSSGANVLT	TRBV6-5	TRBJ2-6
ASSLAASKETQY	TRBV5-1	TRBJ2-5
AWSASGYEQY	TRBV30	TRBJ2-7
ASTPSMEMNTEAF	TRBV28	TRBJ1-1
SVETQGLAGGPADTQY	TRBV29-1	TRBJ2-3
ASSPEGHPTYEQY	TRBV18	TRBJ2-7
AWSRTGDQPQH	TRBV30	TRBJ1-5
ATSRRGGPSSYEQY	TRBV15	TRBJ2-7
ASSLGVASTDTQY	TRBV7-2	TRBJ2-3
ASSRLTRLRDTQY	TRBV5-6	TRBJ2-3
ASSGKDTQY	TRBV7-9	TRBJ2-3
ASSPLSADTQY	TRBV18	TRBJ2-3
ASSQEATGVYEQY	TRBV4-1	TRBJ2-7
ASSSDQLGDEQF	TRBV11-3	TRBJ2-1
ASSGQSNTEAF	TRBV10-1	TRBJ1-1
ASSPTTGNTGELF	TRBV9	TRBJ2-2
ASSQVGEGPYEQY	TRBV7-3	TRBJ2-7
ASSATGGGTVSREQF	TRBV9	TRBJ2-1
ASSPKHSSNTGELF	TRBV19	TRBJ2-2
ASRPLDRGSGYT	TRBV28	TRBJ1-2
ASSQDGTVNFGKLF	TRBV4-1	TRBJ1-4
ASSPIDRVGETQY	TRBV18	TRBJ2-5
ASSFGASNEKLF	TRBV6-5	TRBJ1-4
ASSPGQGFGQPQH	TRBV7-6	TRBJ1-5
AISESLVKANYGYT	TRBV10-3	TRBJ1-2
ASSPARADTQY	TRBV18	TRBJ2-3
ASSYGTSAYNEQF	TRBV14	TRBJ2-1
ASSLEWAQGTQY	TRBV7-9	TRBJ2-5
ATEGVPTDTQY	TRBV7-6	TRBJ2-3
ASSESIRGNQPQH	TRBV10-2	TRBJ1-5
ASSLVAGANTEAF	TRBV7-2	TRBJ1-1